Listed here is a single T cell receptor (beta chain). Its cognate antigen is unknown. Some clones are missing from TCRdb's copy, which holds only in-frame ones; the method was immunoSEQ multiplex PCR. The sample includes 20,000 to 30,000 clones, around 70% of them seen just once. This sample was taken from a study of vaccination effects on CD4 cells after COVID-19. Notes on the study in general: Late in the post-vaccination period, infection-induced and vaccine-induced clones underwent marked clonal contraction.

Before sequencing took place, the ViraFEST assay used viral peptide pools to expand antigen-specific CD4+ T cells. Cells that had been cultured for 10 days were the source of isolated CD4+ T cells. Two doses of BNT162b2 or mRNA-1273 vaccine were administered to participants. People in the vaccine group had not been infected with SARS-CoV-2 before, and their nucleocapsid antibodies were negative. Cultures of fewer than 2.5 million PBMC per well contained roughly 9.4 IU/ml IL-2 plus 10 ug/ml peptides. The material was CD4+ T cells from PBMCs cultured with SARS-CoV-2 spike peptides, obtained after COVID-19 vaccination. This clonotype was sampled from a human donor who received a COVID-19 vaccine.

DNA for the CDR3: TGTGCCAGTAGCTTAACGGGACCGTCGAACACTGAAGCTTTCTTT. It translates to CASSLTGPSNTEAFF. This chain joins TRBV19 and TRBJ1-1; a weak D match, TRBD1 (5 bases). CDR3 length equals 15 residues. Germline assignment: CDR1 LNHDA and CDR2 SQIVND (reference sequence). With 6 bases removed from V and 1 base from J, the gap between germline ends came to 15 bases.